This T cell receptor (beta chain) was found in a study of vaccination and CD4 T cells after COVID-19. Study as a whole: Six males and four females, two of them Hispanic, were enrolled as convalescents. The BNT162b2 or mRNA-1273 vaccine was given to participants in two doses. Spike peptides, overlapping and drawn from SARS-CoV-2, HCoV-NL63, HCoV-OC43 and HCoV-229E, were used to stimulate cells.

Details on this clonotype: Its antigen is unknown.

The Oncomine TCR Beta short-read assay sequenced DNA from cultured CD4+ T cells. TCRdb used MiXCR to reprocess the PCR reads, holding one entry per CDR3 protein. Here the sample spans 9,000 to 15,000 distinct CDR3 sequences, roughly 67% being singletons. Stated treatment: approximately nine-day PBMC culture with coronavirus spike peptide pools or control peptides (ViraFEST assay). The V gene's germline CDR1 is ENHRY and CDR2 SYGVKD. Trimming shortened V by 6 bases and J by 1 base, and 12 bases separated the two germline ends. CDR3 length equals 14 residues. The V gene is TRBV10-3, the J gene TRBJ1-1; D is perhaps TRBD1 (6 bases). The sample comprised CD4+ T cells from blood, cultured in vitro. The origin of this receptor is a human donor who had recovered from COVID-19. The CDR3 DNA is TGTGCCATCAGGTCCGGGACACCGAACACTGAAGCTTTCTTT. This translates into CAIRSGTPNTEAFF.